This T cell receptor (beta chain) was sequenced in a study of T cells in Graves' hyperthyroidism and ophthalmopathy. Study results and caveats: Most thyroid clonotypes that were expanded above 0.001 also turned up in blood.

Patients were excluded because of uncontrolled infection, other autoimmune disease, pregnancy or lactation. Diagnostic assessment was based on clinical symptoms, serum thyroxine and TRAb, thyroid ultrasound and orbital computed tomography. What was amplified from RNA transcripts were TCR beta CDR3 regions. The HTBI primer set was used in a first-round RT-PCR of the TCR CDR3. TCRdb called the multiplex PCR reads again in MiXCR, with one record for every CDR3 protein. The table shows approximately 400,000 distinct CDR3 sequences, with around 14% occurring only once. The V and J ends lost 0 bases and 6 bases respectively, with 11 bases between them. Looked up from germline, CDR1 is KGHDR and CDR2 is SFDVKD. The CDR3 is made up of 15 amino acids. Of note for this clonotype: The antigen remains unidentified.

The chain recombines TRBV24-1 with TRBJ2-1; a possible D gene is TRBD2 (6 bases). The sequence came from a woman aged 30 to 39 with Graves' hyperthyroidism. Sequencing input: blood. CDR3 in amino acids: CATSDLYGSSNEQFF. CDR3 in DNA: TGTGCCACCAGTGATTTGTACGGGAGTTCCAATGAGCAGTTCTTC.